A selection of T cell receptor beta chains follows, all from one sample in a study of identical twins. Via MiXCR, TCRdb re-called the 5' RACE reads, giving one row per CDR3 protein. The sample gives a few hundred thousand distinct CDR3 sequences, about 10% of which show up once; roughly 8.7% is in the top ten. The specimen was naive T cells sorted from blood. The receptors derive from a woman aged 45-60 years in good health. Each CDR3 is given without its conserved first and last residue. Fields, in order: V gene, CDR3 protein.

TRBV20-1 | SARSETSGNYEQY
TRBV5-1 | ASSPLPGTGELF
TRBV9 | ASSDPMTAGFTGELF
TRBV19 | ASSIDTVPTGKLVMAQPQH
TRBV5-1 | ASSLDRAIGELF
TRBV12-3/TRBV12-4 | ASSPKDGNYGYT
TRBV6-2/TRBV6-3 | ASASSIRPEGYGYT
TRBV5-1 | ASSLEGLESREQF
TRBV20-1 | SAPVDLGAF
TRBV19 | ASSILGDSSETQY
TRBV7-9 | ASSLKTIEQF
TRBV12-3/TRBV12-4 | ASSFGAGRLPNYGYT
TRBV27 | ASSPGQTSTDTQY
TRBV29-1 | SGASGNNEQF
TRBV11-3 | ASSWTVFQF
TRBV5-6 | ASSLFTETYEQY
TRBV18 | ASSPWDRVAYEQY
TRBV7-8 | ASSSGVGTGGYGYT
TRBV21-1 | ANSPTGGGQETQY
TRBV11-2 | ASSWGLASYEQY
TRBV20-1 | SVLPDTTYEQY
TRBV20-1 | SARDGLHSNQPQH
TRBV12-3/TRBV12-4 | ASSLTGGTDTQY
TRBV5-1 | ASSPGTTSTDTQY
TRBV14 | ASSQDRTGGTGGRGYEQF
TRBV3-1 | ASSQDFAGSGNTIY
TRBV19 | ASSISSYTEAF
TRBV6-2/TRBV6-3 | ASSHPSGKQADTQY
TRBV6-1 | ASSEVGAF
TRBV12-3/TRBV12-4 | ASSSGALGGTGELF
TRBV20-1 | SARAGPEQF
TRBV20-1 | SARDERGLGNTIY
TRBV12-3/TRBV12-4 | ASSFRRVNTEAF
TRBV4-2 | ASSFRLGPYEQY
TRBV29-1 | SVGNGQGGGYT
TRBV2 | ASTEGQGGRSPLH
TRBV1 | TSSPPFWHEKLF